This T cell receptor (beta chain) was documented in a study of beta chain features in type 1 diabetes. Study context: In age, gender and cell yields, patients were similar to healthy donors.

Study results and limitations: Naive, central memory and Treg TCRB repertoires seemed to resemble each other more closely in patients than they did in healthy donors. In all four CD4+ subsets, TCRB CDR3 length was significantly, moderately reduced in type 1 diabetes.

Per the germline V gene, CDR1 is MDHEN and CDR2 is SYDVKM. CDR3 size: 16 residues. With 6 bases removed from V and 4 bases from J, the gap between germline ends came to 19 bases. Expressed TCRB transcripts got sequenced, as all isolated RNA was reverse transcribed. Sequencing used immunoSEQ multiplex PCR; TCRdb keeps in-frame clones, though not all of them. Of 120,000 or so clones in the sample, 17% were seen once. This clone occurred many times. Its antigen remains unknown. The V gene is TRBV28, the J gene TRBJ2-1; D perhaps matches TRBD2 (5 bases). This receptor was identified in a man younger than 35 with type 1 diabetes. Input material: central memory CD4+ T cells from blood. The DNA for the CDR3 is TGTGCCAGCAGCCCAACCCCCAGCGGCGGATACAATGAGCAGTTCTTC. Encoded protein: CASSPTPSGGYNEQFF.